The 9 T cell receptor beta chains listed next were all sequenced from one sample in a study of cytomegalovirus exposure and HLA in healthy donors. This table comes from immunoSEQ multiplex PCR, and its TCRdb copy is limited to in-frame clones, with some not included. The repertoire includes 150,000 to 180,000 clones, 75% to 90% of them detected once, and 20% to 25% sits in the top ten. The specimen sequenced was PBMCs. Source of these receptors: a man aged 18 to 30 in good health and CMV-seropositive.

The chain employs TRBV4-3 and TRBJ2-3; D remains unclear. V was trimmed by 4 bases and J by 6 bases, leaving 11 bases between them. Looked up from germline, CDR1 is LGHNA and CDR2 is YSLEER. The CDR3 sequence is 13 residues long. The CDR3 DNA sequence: TGCGCCAGCAGCCTACGACTGACGGATACGCAGTATTTT. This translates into CASSLRLTDTQYF.

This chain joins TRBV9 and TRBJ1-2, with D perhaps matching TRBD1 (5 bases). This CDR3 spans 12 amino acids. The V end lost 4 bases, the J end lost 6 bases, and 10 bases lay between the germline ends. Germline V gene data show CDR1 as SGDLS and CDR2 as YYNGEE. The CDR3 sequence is CASSPQTDGYTF. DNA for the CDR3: TGTGCCAGCAGCCCACAGACAGATGGCTACACCTTC.

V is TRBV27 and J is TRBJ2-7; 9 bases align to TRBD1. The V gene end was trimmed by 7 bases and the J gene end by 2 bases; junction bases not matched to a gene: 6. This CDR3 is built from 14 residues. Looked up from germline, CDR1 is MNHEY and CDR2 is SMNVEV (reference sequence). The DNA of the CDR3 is TGTGCCAGCATCGAGACAGGGGGAGCCTACGAGCAGTACTTC. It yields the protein CASIETGGAYEQYF.

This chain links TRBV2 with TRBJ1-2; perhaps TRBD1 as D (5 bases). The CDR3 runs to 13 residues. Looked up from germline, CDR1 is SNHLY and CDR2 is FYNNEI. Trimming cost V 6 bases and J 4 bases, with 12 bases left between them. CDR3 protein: CASRASGSYGYTF. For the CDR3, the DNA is TGTGCCAGCAGGGCCTCAGGGTCCTATGGCTACACCTTC.

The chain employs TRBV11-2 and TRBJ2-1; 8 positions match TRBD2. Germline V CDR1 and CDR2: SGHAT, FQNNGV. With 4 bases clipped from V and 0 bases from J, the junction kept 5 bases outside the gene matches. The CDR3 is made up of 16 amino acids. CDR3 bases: TGTGCCAGCAGCTCAATTAGCGGGACCTCCTACAATGAGCAGTTCTTC. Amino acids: CASSSISGTSYNEQFF. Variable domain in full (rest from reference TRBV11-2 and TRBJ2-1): EAGVAQSPRYKIIEKRQSVAFWCNPISGHATLYWYQQILGQGPKLLIQFQNNGVVDDSQLPKDRFSAERLKGVDSTLKIQPAKLEDSAVYLCASSSISGTSYNEQFFGPGTRLTVL.

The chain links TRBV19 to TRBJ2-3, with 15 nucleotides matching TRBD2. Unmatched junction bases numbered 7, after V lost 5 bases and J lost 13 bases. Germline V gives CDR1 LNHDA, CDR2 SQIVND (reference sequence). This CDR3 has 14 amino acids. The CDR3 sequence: CASSSGLAGGTEYF. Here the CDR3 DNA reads TGTGCCAGTAGTTCTGGACTAGCGGGGGGGACAGAGTATTTT.

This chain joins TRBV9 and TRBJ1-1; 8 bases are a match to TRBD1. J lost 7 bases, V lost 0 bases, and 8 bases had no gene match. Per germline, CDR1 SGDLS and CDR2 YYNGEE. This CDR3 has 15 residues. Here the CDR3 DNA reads TGTGCCAGCAGCGTAGGACCCCAGGGGGCAGGTGAAGCTTTCTTT. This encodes CASSVGPQGAGEAFF. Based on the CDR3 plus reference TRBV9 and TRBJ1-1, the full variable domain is DSGVTQTPKHLITATGQRVTLRCSPRSGDLSVYWYQQSLDQGLQFLIQYYNGEERAKGNILERFSAQQFPDLHSELNLSSLELGDSALYFCASSVGPQGAGEAFFGQGTRLTVV.

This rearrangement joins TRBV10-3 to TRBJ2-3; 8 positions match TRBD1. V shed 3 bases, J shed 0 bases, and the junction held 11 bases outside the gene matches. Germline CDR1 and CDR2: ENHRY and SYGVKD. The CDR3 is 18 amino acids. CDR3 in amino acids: CAISDRGHRPASTDTQYF. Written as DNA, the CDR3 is TGTGCCATCAGTGACAGGGGGCATCGCCCTGCTAGCACAGATACGCAGTATTTT.

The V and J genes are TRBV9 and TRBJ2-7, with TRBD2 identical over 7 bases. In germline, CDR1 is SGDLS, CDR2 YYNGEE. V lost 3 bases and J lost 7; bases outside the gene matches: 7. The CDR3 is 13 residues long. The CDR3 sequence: CASSGGTGGEQYF. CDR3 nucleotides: TGTGCCAGCAGCGGAGGGACGGGGGGAGAGCAGTACTTC.